Listed below are T cell receptor beta chains from one sample, sequenced in a study of T-cell memory formation after mild COVID-19. TCRdb redid the calling of the 5' RACE reads with MiXCR, one entry per CDR3 protein. The table lists fewer than 350,000 distinct CDR3 sequences, 7% to 10% of them singletons, with approximately 23% in the top ten. The sequenced sample consisted of PBMCs or a T cell subset sorted from them (not recorded which). These receptors came from a man aged 18 to 30 who had mild COVID-19 (a few samples of this study predate the infection). Cell type and time point are not known. The CDR3 runs from the conserved cysteine through the conserved F or W. D genes are given only for firm matches. The size field is filled for only some rows; it gives once, few, many or a size class.

v_gene	j_gene	d_gene	abundance	CDR3aa	CDR3nt
TRBV10-3	TRBJ1-3	.	.	CAIRTEAGNTIYF	TGTGCCATCAGGACAGAGGCTGGAAACACCATATATTTT
TRBV28	TRBJ2-3	TRBD1	.	CASRTTGGRNTQYF	TGTGCCAGCAGAACGACAGGGGGCAGGAATACGCAGTATTTT
TRBV7-7	TRBJ2-5	TRBD2	.	CASSHPTSGGSRETQYF	TGTGCTAGCAGCCATCCGACTAGCGGGGGGAGTCGAGAGACCCAGTACTTC
TRBV27	TRBJ2-7	.	.	CASSSRPGHSYEQYF	TGTGCCAGCAGTTCCCGTCCGGGACACTCCTACGAGCAGTACTTC
TRBV7-9	TRBJ1-1	.	few	CASRPRLSNTEAFF	TGTGCCAGCAGGCCCCGGCTATCGAACACTGAAGCTTTCTTT
TRBV20-1	TRBJ2-3	.	few	CSARTGTLSTDTQYF	TGCAGTGCTAGAACCGGGACCCTTAGCACAGATACGCAGTATTTT
TRBV12-3/TRBV12-4	TRBJ1-5	.	.	CASSWTANSNQPQHF	TGTGCCAGCAGTTGGACAGCTAATAGCAATCAGCCCCAGCATTTT
TRBV11-2	TRBJ2-1	.	.	CASSAGVGANEQFF	TGTGCCAGCAGCGCAGGGGTAGGGGCCAATGAGCAGTTCTTC
TRBV24-1	TRBJ1-1	.	few	CATSDYGGKAFF	TGTGCCACCAGTGATTACGGGGGGAAAGCTTTCTTT
TRBV12-3/TRBV12-4	TRBJ2-2	.	many	CASSPRFGADTGELFF	TGTGCCAGCAGTCCCCGGTTTGGGGCGGACACCGGGGAGCTGTTTTTT
TRBV7-2	TRBJ2-1	.	many	CASSLGRGQLDEQFF	TGTGCCAGCAGCTTAGGTCGGGGACAACTCGATGAGCAGTTCTTC
TRBV6-6	TRBJ1-4	.	.	CASSYPPKLFF	TGTGCCAGCAGTTACCCCCCAAAACTGTTTTTT
TRBV5-1	TRBJ2-5	TRBD1	.	CASRDRDSRETQYF	TGCGCCAGCAGGGATCGGGACAGCCGAGAGACCCAGTACTTC
TRBV4-3	TRBJ1-5	.	.	CASSQALMSNQPQHF	TGCGCCAGCAGCCAGGCCTTGATGAGCAATCAGCCCCAGCATTTT
TRBV7-2	TRBJ2-2	TRBD1	.	CASSTGQHTGELFF	TGTGCCAGCAGCACGGGACAGCACACCGGGGAGCTGTTTTTT
TRBV5-4	TRBJ1-1	.	many	CASSLLGAGTEAFF	TGTGCCAGCAGCTTGTTGGGGGCGGGCACTGAAGCTTTCTTT
TRBV3-1	TRBJ1-4	TRBD1	few	CASSPQGAGDEKLFF	TGTGCCAGCAGCCCCCAGGGGGCGGGTGATGAAAAACTGTTTTTT
TRBV7-6	TRBJ2-1	.	many	CASSYELLRNNEQFF	TGTGCCAGCAGCTACGAGCTGCTCCGAAACAATGAGCAGTTCTTC
TRBV6-5	TRBJ1-5	.	few	CARGRGGPHCNQPQHF	TGTGCCAGAGGGCGGGGGGGGCCCCATTGCAATCAGCCCCAGCATTTT
TRBV20-1	TRBJ2-3	TRBD2	few	CSAAGGGDTQYF	TGCAGTGCTGCGGGGGGAGGGGATACGCAGTATTTT
TRBV7-2	TRBJ2-1	.	.	CASSSQRGTGNEQFF	TGTGCCAGCAGTTCCCAGAGGGGTACGGGCAATGAGCAGTTCTTC
TRBV19	TRBJ2-2	.	.	CASSSTADTGELFF	TGTGCCAGTAGTTCGACAGCCGACACCGGGGAGCTGTTTTTT
TRBV11-2	TRBJ2-5	TRBD1	.	CASSLVPKQGFQETQYF	TGTGCCAGCAGCTTAGTTCCTAAACAGGGGTTCCAAGAGACCCAGTACTTC
TRBV5-1	TRBJ1-5	TRBD1	many	CASSFSGTGNQPQHF	TGCGCCAGCAGCTTTTCAGGGACAGGCAATCAGCCCCAGCATTTT
TRBV7-9	TRBJ1-5	.	few	CASSSVEGSNQPQHF	TGTGCCAGCAGCTCGGTGGAGGGGAGCAATCAGCCCCAGCATTTT
TRBV7-9	TRBJ2-4	TRBD1	few	CASTSPDRGKNIQYF	TGTGCCAGCACCTCCCCGGACAGGGGAAAAAACATTCAGTACTTC
TRBV20-1	TRBJ2-7	.	.	CSANVNSYEQYF	TGCAGTGCTAATGTCAATTCCTACGAGCAGTACTTC
TRBV21-1	TRBJ1-2	.	few	CASSKARVRSYGYTF	TGTGCCAGCAGCAAAGCGCGGGTTAGATCCTATGGCTACACCTTC
TRBV7-9	TRBJ1-4	.	few	CASTTGTATNEKLFF	TGTGCCAGCACAACAGGAACCGCAACTAATGAAAAACTGTTTTTT
TRBV6-5	TRBJ1-4	TRBD1	few	CASSSITTGGGEKLFF	TGTGCCAGCAGTTCCATCACGACAGGGGGCGGTGAAAAACTGTTTTTT
TRBV6-4	TRBJ2-3	TRBD1	many	CASSDGTGGADTQYF	TGTGCCAGCAGTGACGGGACAGGGGGCGCAGATACGCAGTATTTT
TRBV6-6	TRBJ1-3	.	few	CASSDSGNTIYF	TGTGCCAGCAGTGACTCTGGAAACACCATATATTTT
TRBV11-2	TRBJ2-1	.	few	CASSDTTGRSYNEQFF	TGTGCCAGCAGCGACACTACAGGGAGGTCATACAATGAGCAGTTCTTC
TRBV11-2	TRBJ2-1	TRBD1	few	CASSLGGRGRVHNEQFF	TGTGCCAGCAGCTTAGGGGGCAGGGGGCGCGTCCACAATGAGCAGTTCTTC
TRBV5-1	TRBJ1-6	TRBD1	many	CASSSQTGNSPLHF	TGCGCCAGCAGCTCCCAGACAGGGAATTCACCCCTCCACTTT
TRBV20-1	TRBJ1-5	.	.	CSARDRGGLNSNQPQHF	TGCAGTGCTAGAGATAGAGGGGGGCTGAATAGCAATCAGCCCCAGCATTTT
TRBV10-3	TRBJ1-4	.	few	CAIAGGLPEKLFF	TGTGCCATCGCGGGGGGGCTACCAGAAAAACTGTTTTTT
TRBV7-6	TRBJ2-3	TRBD2	many	CASSLGAGGLRADTQYF	TGTGCCAGCAGCTTAGGGGCGGGGGGACTCCGGGCAGATACGCAGTATTTT
TRBV29-1	TRBJ1-1	.	many	CSGQTGNTEAFF	TGCAGCGGACAGACAGGGAACACTGAAGCTTTCTTT
TRBV19	TRBJ1-5	.	.	CASSSRGGQPQHF	TGTGCCAGTAGTAGCCGGGGCGGCCAGCCCCAGCATTTT
TRBV18	TRBJ2-1	.	few	CASSPSTGPGNEQFF	TGTGCCAGCTCACCATCGACAGGACCGGGCAATGAGCAGTTCTTC
TRBV24-1	TRBJ2-2	TRBD1	.	CATSSGQGYVGELFF	TGTGCCACCAGTTCGGGACAGGGGTACGTCGGGGAGCTGTTTTTT
TRBV19	TRBJ1-1	TRBD1	.	CASSEGDRAAEAFF	TGTGCCAGTAGTGAAGGGGACAGGGCAGCTGAAGCTTTCTTT
TRBV6-5	TRBJ2-4	.	many	CASRSPLENIQYF	TGTGCCAGCAGGAGCCCGCTGGAAAACATTCAGTACTTC
TRBV9	TRBJ2-5	.	few	CASNSGWYQETQYF	TGTGCCAGCAACAGTGGGTGGTACCAAGAGACCCAGTACTTC
TRBV4-1	TRBJ1-2	TRBD1	few	CASSLTPGGSRYGYTF	TGCGCCAGCAGCCTCACCCCAGGGGGCTCTCGCTATGGCTACACCTTC
TRBV6-1	TRBJ2-7	TRBD2	few	CASSPFSGGADEQYF	TGTGCCAGCAGTCCTTTTAGCGGGGGGGCCGACGAGCAGTACTTC
TRBV4-1	TRBJ1-2	.	.	CASSQDPGREMPNMARTF	TGCGCCAGCAGCCAAGATCCGGGCAGGGAGATGCCTAATATGGCTAGGACCTTC
TRBV3-1	TRBJ1-1	.	.	CASSRRMNTEAFF	TGTGCCAGCAGCCGGCGGATGAACACTGAAGCTTTCTTT
TRBV4-3	TRBJ1-1	.	many	CASSQDLWRNLNTEAFF	TGCGCCAGCAGCCAAGATTTGTGGAGAAACTTGAACACTGAAGCTTTCTTT